A selection of T cell receptor beta chains follows, all from one sample in a study of regulatory T cells in long-lasting Graves disease. TCRdb re-derived calls from the multiplex PCR reads in MiXCR, one entry per CDR3 protein. The sample consists of about 620,000 distinct CDR3 sequences, less than 20% of them appearing once. These same records also appear under a second study, on T cells in Graves' hyperthyroidism and ophthalmopathy.

This specimen consisted of peripheral blood mononuclear cells (PBMCs), obtained at new diagnosis, from a patient treated with antithyroid drugs. The origin of the receptors is a woman aged 25 to 39 with Graves disease. Both conserved end residues are part of each CDR3. Each record gives: V gene, clone size, D gene, J gene, CDR3 protein, CDR3 DNA. A D gene is named only where the DNA matches it firmly. Not every row has a clone size; where given, it reads once, few, many or a size class.

TRBV5-1	NA	NA	TRBJ2-2	CASSWRETGELFF	TGCGCCAGCAGCTGGCGGGAAACCGGGGAGCTGTTTTTT
TRBV24-1	many	TRBD2	TRBJ2-3	CATIVSHISGNVTDTQYF	TGTGCCACCATTGTATCCCACATTAGCGGGAACGTCACAGATACGCAGTATTTT
TRBV5-1	few	TRBD1	TRBJ2-3	CASSPRGPPADTQYF	TGCGCCAGCAGCCCAAGGGGGCCTCCGGCAGATACGCAGTATTTT
TRBV6-1	many	NA	TRBJ1-3	CASSEADGSSENTIYF	TGTGCCAGCAGTGAAGCGGACGGCTCCTCTGAAAACACCATATATTTT
TRBV6-9	NA	TRBD2	TRBJ2-7	CASSYSEPGKTSGYEQYF	TGTGCCAGCAGTTATTCCGAACCGGGGAAGACTAGCGGTTACGAGCAGTACTTC
TRBV27	NA	NA	TRBJ2-7	CASSLSRFGYEQYF	TGTGCCAGCAGTTTATCAAGGTTTGGCTACGAGCAGTACTTC
TRBV5-4	NA	NA	TRBJ1-2	CASSYPGTNYGYTF	TGTGCCAGCAGCTACCCCGGGACGAACTATGGCTACACCTTC
TRBV5-1	many	TRBD2	TRBJ2-5	CASSQPLAGDKETQYF	TGCGCCAGCAGCCAACCACTAGCGGGGGATAAAGAGACCCAGTACTTC
TRBV27	many	TRBD1	TRBJ2-2	CASSPWDRPGELFF	TGTGCCAGCAGTCCCTGGGACAGGCCCGGGGAGCTGTTTTTT
TRBV6-1	few	NA	TRBJ2-3	CASRQQGSRTDTQYF	TGTGCCAGCAGACAACAGGGTTCGAGGACAGATACGCAGTATTTT
TRBV2	many	TRBD2	TRBJ2-3	CASSSWTSGVQDTQYF	TGTGCCAGCAGTTCATGGACTAGCGGGGTTCAAGATACGCAGTATTTT
TRBV10-2	NA	NA	TRBJ2-1	CASNQDRYNEQFF	TGCGCCAGCAATCAGGATCGCTACAATGAGCAGTTCTTC
TRBV28	many	TRBD2	TRBJ2-2	CASRWGGTGELFF	TGTGCCAGCAGGTGGGGGGGCACCGGGGAGCTGTTTTTT
TRBV7-3	NA	NA	TRBJ2-1	CASSLQPGSSYNEQFF	TGTGCCAGCAGCTTACAGCCGGGGAGCTCCTACAATGAGCAGTTCTTC
TRBV28	many	TRBD2	TRBJ2-1	CASSGASGLSGDEQFF	TGTGCCAGCAGTGGAGCTAGCGGACTTTCGGGCGATGAGCAGTTCTTC
TRBV7-2	many	TRBD1	TRBJ1-5	CASSPGQGAGQPQHF	TGTGCCAGCAGTCCAGGACAGGGGGCGGGTCAGCCCCAGCATTTT
TRBV20-1	NA	NA	TRBJ1-1	CSARDLGVNTEAFF	TGCAGTGCTAGAGATTTAGGGGTGAACACTGAAGCTTTCTTT
TRBV6-1	NA	NA	TRBJ1-6	CASSEWTGNSPLHF	TGTGCCAGCAGTGAGTGGACGGGTAATTCACCCCTCCACTTT
TRBV11-3	NA	NA	TRBJ2-1	CASSSGLGLQQFF	TGTGCCAGCAGCTCTGGATTAGGACTTCAGCAGTTCTTC
TRBV27	NA	TRBD1	TRBJ2-7	CASSRDRETYEQYF	TGTGCCAGCAGTAGGGACAGGGAAACCTACGAGCAGTACTTC
TRBV10-3	many	NA	TRBJ2-5	CAISESGETQYF	TGTGCCATCAGTGAGTCTGGGGAGACCCAGTACTTC
TRBV11-2	many	NA	TRBJ2-2	CASSSSGGLNTGELFF	TGTGCCAGCAGCTCCTCCGGGGGACTTAACACCGGGGAGCTGTTTTTT
TRBV7-9	few	TRBD2	TRBJ2-3	CASSPSWGLAGGDTQYF	TGTGCCAGCAGCCCTAGTTGGGGACTAGCGGGAGGAGATACGCAGTATTTT
TRBV20-1	many	NA	TRBJ2-3	CSARRLAADTQYF	TGCAGTGCTAGGAGATTAGCGGCAGATACGCAGTATTTT
TRBV28	many	NA	TRBJ1-2	CASSSQGQSYTF	TGTGCCAGCAGTTCCCAGGGCCAGAGCTACACCTTC
TRBV30	many	NA	TRBJ1-1	CAWSVGRDAFF	TGTGCCTGGAGTGTGGGGCGGGATGCTTTCTTT
TRBV6-1	many	TRBD2	TRBJ2-2	CASRIGGSTGELFF	TGTGCCAGCAGAATCGGGGGGTCGACCGGGGAGCTGTTTTTT
TRBV3-1	NA	NA	TRBJ2-1	CASSLSDSLFF	TGTGCCAGCAGCCTTTCGGACAGTCTTTTTTTC
TRBV24-1	few	NA	TRBJ1-1	CATSGAFTEAFF	TGTGCCACCAGTGGTGCCTTCACTGAAGCTTTCTTT
TRBV27	NA	NA	TRBJ2-6	CASSLTMTVSGANVLTF	TGTGCCAGCAGTTTAACTATGACAGTATCTGGGGCCAACGTCCTGACTTTC
TRBV18	few	TRBD2	TRBJ2-2	CASSAGGPDGELFF	TGTGCCAGCTCAGCGGGAGGTCCTGACGGGGAGCTGTTTTTT
TRBV20-1	NA	NA	TRBJ2-6	CSARYGANVLTF	TGCAGTGCTAGATATGGGGCCAACGTCCTGACTTTC
TRBV7-9	many	NA	TRBJ2-7	CASSSGRRYEQYF	TGTGCCAGCAGCTCGGGGAGGAGATACGAGCAGTACTTC
TRBV29-1	many	NA	TRBJ2-5	CSVLQGGMAIGETQYF	TGCAGCGTCCTACAAGGGGGGATGGCTATTGGAGAGACCCAGTACTTC
TRBV2	many	NA	TRBJ2-3	CASSDDVDTQYF	TGTGCCAGCAGTGACGATGTAGATACGCAGTATTTT
TRBV2	many	TRBD1	TRBJ1-2	CASRPRTGDNYGYTF	TGTGCCAGCAGACCCAGGACAGGCGATAACTATGGCTACACCTTC
TRBV27	many	NA	TRBJ2-7	CASSLLPTYSSYEQYF	TGTGCCAGCAGTCTATTACCGACATACAGCTCCTACGAGCAGTACTTC
TRBV7-2	NA	NA	TRBJ2-7	CASSSWGRDKTYSYEQYF	TGTGCCAGCAGCTCCTGGGGCAGGGATAAGACCTACTCCTACGAGCAGTACTTC
TRBV6-2/TRBV6-3	few	NA	TRBJ2-2	CASSYRLGRTGELFF	TGTGCCAGCAGTTACAGGTTGGGGAGGACCGGGGAGCTGTTTTTT
TRBV3-1	many	NA	TRBJ2-7	CASSQAAHEQYF	TGTGCCAGCAGCCAAGCGGCCCACGAGCAGTACTTC
TRBV2	many	NA	TRBJ1-4	CASSEAAAGKLFF	TGTGCCAGCAGTGAAGCGGCGGCAGGAAAACTGTTTTTT
TRBV6-2/TRBV6-3	few	NA	TRBJ2-3	CASSFQFSTDTQYF	TGTGCCAGCAGTTTCCAGTTTAGCACAGATACGCAGTATTTT
TRBV6-2/TRBV6-3	NA	TRBD1	TRBJ2-7	CASSTTRGRDEQYF	TGTGCCAGCAGCACTACCAGGGGGCGCGACGAGCAGTACTTC
TRBV3-1	many	TRBD1	TRBJ1-1	CASSRWTGSNTEAFF	TGTGCCAGCAGCCGCTGGACAGGGTCGAACACTGAAGCTTTCTTT
TRBV2	many	TRBD1	TRBJ1-4	CASTNDRGDNEKLFF	TGTGCCAGCACCAACGACAGGGGGGATAATGAAAAACTGTTTTTT
TRBV7-2	many	TRBD2	TRBJ2-3	CASSITSGRVDTQYF	TGTGCCAGCAGCATAACTAGCGGGAGGGTAGATACGCAGTATTTT
TRBV2	many	TRBD1	TRBJ1-3	CASSLLGQNSGNTIYF	TGTGCCAGCAGCCTCTTGGGACAGAACTCTGGAAACACCATATATTTT
TRBV6-1	many	NA	TRBJ1-2	CASPLLRGLAGYTF	TGTGCCAGCCCGCTCCTCAGGGGTTTGGCTGGCTACACCTTC
TRBV7-2	many	NA	TRBJ2-1	CASSFLSYEQFF	TGTGCCAGCAGCTTCCTGTCCTATGAGCAGTTCTTC
TRBV27	few	TRBD2	TRBJ2-7	CASSLSWRETSYEQYF	TGTGCCAGCAGTTTATCCTGGCGGGAGACTTCCTACGAGCAGTACTTC
TRBV6-2/TRBV6-3	many	NA	TRBJ2-3	CASRGGVPDTQYF	TGTGCCAGCAGAGGGGGGGTCCCAGATACGCAGTATTTT
TRBV7-3	many	NA	TRBJ1-1	CASSSYRESEAFF	TGTGCCAGCAGCTCTTACAGGGAGTCCGAAGCTTTCTTT
TRBV6-9	few	NA	TRBJ1-1	CASSYGLGRDSKLDTEAFF	TGTGCCAGCAGTTACGGTTTAGGCCGGGACTCAAAATTGGACACTGAAGCTTTCTTT